The sequence of this TCR beta chain was determined in a study of shared clonotypes between healthy human individuals. The assay was immunoSEQ multiplex PCR, and TCRdb's table has in-frame clones only and misses some. The profile shows around 1 million clones, around 80% of them singletons. This CDR3 contains 17 residues. Germline-derived CDR1 and CDR2 are SGHTS and YDEGEE. V was pared by 2 bases and J by 4 bases, with 18 bases between. The donors were all Caucasian adults (living in Nashville, Tennessee). The sequencing input was memory CD4+ T cells sorted from blood. As to subset: CD45RA-negative fraction. This TCR came from a man younger than 30 in good health. The chain links TRBV5-8 to TRBJ2-2, with D perhaps TRBD1 or TRBD2 (5 bases each). The CDR3 bases are TGTGCCAGCAGCTTTAATTTGAAGATGGGGGTCACCGGGGAGCTGTTTTTT. This gives the protein CASSFNLKMGVTGELFF. The variable domain in full, completed from reference TRBV5-8 and TRBJ2-2, reads EAGVTQSPTHLIKTRGQQATLRCSPISGHTSVYWYQQALGLGLQFLLWYDEGEERNRGNFPPRFSGRQFPNYSSELNVNALELEDSALYLCASSFNLKMGVTGELFFGEGSRLTVL.